The 30 T cell receptor beta chains below all came from one sample that was sequenced in a study of T cell responses to AZD1222 COVID-19 vaccine. Data came from immunoSEQ multiplex PCR; TCRdb stores just in-frame clones and leaves some out. The data hold roughly 110,000 clones, with 87% observed a single time. Sample: peripheral blood, taken 28 days after the second AZD1222 dose. The origin of the receptors is an adult who received the AZD1222 COVID-19 vaccine.

The chain employs TRBV6-5 and TRBJ1-1; possibly TRBD1 for D (6 bases). CDR1 is MNHEY and CDR2 is SVGAGI in the germline V gene. CDR3 size: 14 residues. With 5 bases removed from V and 5 bases from J, the gap between germline ends came to 15 bases. CDR3 DNA sequence: TGTGCCAGCAGTCGAAACAGGGAGCTTACTGAAGCTTTCTTT. This encodes CASSRNRELTEAFF.

The chain combines TRBV24-1 with TRBJ2-2; unclear D gene. CDR1 is KGHDR, CDR2 SFDVKD, per germline. The V end lost 4 bases, the J end lost 5 bases, and 10 bases lay between the germline ends. The CDR3 is 14 residues long. CDR3 region: CATSEGLETGELFF. The CDR3 DNA reads TGTGCCACCAGTGAAGGCCTAGAAACCGGGGAGCTGTTTTTT.

V and J are TRBV7-2 and TRBJ1-5; no clear D gene. The CDR3 is made up of 14 amino acids. From germline, CDR1 is SGHTA and CDR2 FQGNSA. The V and J ends lost 0 bases and 9 bases respectively, with 12 bases between them. The CDR3 here is CASSLAGWGGPQHF. CDR3 in DNA: TGTGCCAGCAGCTTAGCCGGGTGGGGAGGGCCCCAGCATTTT.

The rearrangement joins TRBV28 to TRBJ1-5; no clear D. The CDR3 totals 11 residues. CDR1 and CDR2 (germline): MDHEN, SYDVKM. Trimming took off 6 bases at V and 7 bases at J, with 7 bases between the two ends. DNA of the CDR3: TGTGCCAGCAGCTATAGCCAGCCCCAGCATTTT. It encodes CASSYSQPQHF.

The gene calls are TRBV7-9 and TRBJ2-3; the D is unclear. The CDR3 has 16 residues. V was clipped by 5 bases and J by 5 bases, with 20 bases between them. CDR1 is SEHNR, CDR2 FQNEAQ, per germline (reference sequence). The CDR3 region is CASSPPGGPAGDTQYF. The CDR3 DNA is TGTGCCAGCAGCCCCCCCGGCGGACCCGCCGGAGATACGCAGTATTTT. Full variable domain (outside the CDR3, taken from reference TRBV7-9 and TRBJ2-3): DTGVSQNPRHKITKRGQNVTFRCDPISEHNRLYWYRQTLGQGPEFLTYFQNEAQLEKSRLLSDRFSAERPKGSFSTLEIQRTEQGDSAMYLCASSPPGGPAGDTQYFGPGTRLTVL.

V is TRBV6-5 and J is TRBJ1-2; no reliable D call. Per the germline V gene, CDR1 is MNHEY and CDR2 is SVGAGI. V gave up 6 bases and J gave up 1 base, with 12 bases separating them. This CDR3 spans 14 amino acids. The DNA for the CDR3 is TGTGCCAGCAGCTCGGACGGAATTAACTATGGCTACACCTTC. It is translated as CASSSDGINYGYTF.

The gene calls are TRBV5-1 and TRBJ1-2; the D gene is possibly TRBD1 (5 bases). The CDR3 covers 15 residues. Trimming cost V 5 bases and J 3 bases, with 17 bases left between them. Germline CDR1 SGHRS, CDR2 YFSETQ. CDR3 in DNA: TGCGCCAGCAGTCTGGGGACGGCTTTCCACTATGGCTACACCTTC. Encoded protein: CASSLGTAFHYGYTF.

The genes are TRBV3-1 (or the pseudogene TRBV3-2) and TRBJ1-2, with D tentatively TRBD1 (5 bases). CDR3 size: 12 residues. Germline V lookup: CDR1 LGHDT, CDR2 YNNKEL (reference sequence). V was cut by 3 bases and J by 7 bases, with 9 bases left in between. The DNA of the CDR3 is TGTGCCAGCAGCCAGTTAGACAGTGGCTACACCTTC. This sequence encodes CASSQLDSGYTF.

The chain has TRBV5-4 and TRBJ2-7; 8 bases fit TRBD1. Germline V gives CDR1 SGHNT, CDR2 YYREEE (reference sequence). V shed 9 bases, J shed 1 base, and the junction held 9 bases outside the gene matches. The CDR3 covers 14 residues. CDR3 sequence (DNA): TGTGCCATCTCCCCCGGGACAGGTTCCTACGAGCAGTACTTC. It encodes CAISPGTGSYEQYF. Complete variable domain (other parts from reference TRBV5-4 and TRBJ2-7): ETGVTQSPTHLIKTRGQQVTLRCSSQSGHNTVSWYQQALGQGPQFIFQYYREEENGRGNFPPRFSGLQFPNYSSELNVNALELDDSALYLCAISPGTGSYEQYFGPGTRLTVT.

V is TRBV19 and J is TRBJ1-5, with D perhaps matching TRBD1 (6 bases). The CDR3 is 17 amino acids. The germline CDR1 and CDR2 sequences are LNHDA and SQIVND (reference sequence). Trimming cost V 4 bases and J 0 bases, with 16 bases left between them. In DNA, the CDR3 is TGTGCCAGTAGTAACCGGGACATTCCTCATAGCAATCAGCCCCAGCATTTT. Its translation is CASSNRDIPHSNQPQHF.

This clone has just one count. The rearrangement links TRBV15 to TRBJ2-5; D possibly corresponds to TRBD1 (6 bases). Germline CDR1 and CDR2: LNHNV and YYDKDF (reference sequence). The CDR3 spans 16 residues. Trimming took 0 bases from V and 10 from J, leaving 21 bases between them. CDR3 bases: TGTGCCACCAGCAGAGACAAGTGGGCAGGGGACCAGGGCCAGTACTTC. Translation: CATSRDKWAGDQGQYF.

V usage is TRBV5-1 and J usage is TRBJ2-3; TRBD2 matches at 7 bases. CDR3 length equals 13 residues. Per germline, CDR1 SGHRS and CDR2 YFSETQ. V lost 4 bases to trimming and J lost 5 bases; unmatched junction nucleotides: 4. CDR3 sequence (DNA): TGCGCCAGCAGCCGACTAGCTGTAGATACGCAGTATTTT. Protein: CASSRLAVDTQYF.

CDR3 protein: CASSRPTLQEMNTEAFF. CDR3 nucleotide sequence: TGTGCCAGCAGCCGACCGACTTTACAGGAGATGAACACTGAAGCTTTCTTT. The chain joins TRBV5-4 to TRBJ1-1, with D perhaps TRBD1 (5 bases). Germline V lookup: CDR1 SGHNT, CDR2 YYREEE (reference sequence). V lost 4 bases to trimming and J lost 0 bases, with 19 bases between them. CDR3 size: 17 residues.

This clone appeared a single time. The chain uses TRBV24-1 and TRBJ2-2; D gene uncertain. This CDR3 region has 14 residues. The germline V and J ends were trimmed by 4 bases and 3 bases, with 8 bases remaining between them. In germline, CDR1 is KGHDR, CDR2 SFDVKD. The CDR3 here is CATSDPDYTGELFF. In nucleotides, the CDR3 is TGTGCCACCAGTGACCCAGATTACACCGGGGAGCTGTTTTTT.

This rearrangement joins TRBV27 to TRBJ2-7; D unclear. Germline V lookup: CDR1 MNHEY, CDR2 SMNVEV (reference sequence). The germline V and J ends were trimmed by 3 bases and 3 bases, with 9 bases remaining between them. The CDR3 runs to 13 residues. This chain's CDR3 is CASSLRKNYEQYF. CDR3 DNA: TGTGCCAGCAGTTTGAGGAAGAACTACGAGCAGTACTTC.

The chain employs TRBV28 and TRBJ1-1; possibly TRBD1 for D (5 bases). Per germline, CDR1 MDHEN and CDR2 SYDVKM. V was shortened by 4 bases and J by 6 bases, with 12 bases between the two germline ends. This CDR3 contains 13 residues. In nucleotides, the CDR3 is TGTGCCAGCAGTTCCCCCAGGGTGGCTGAAGCTTTCTTT. Translated: CASSSPRVAEAFF.

The chain combines TRBV9 with TRBJ1-3; no clear D gene. Looked up from germline, CDR1 is SGDLS and CDR2 is YYNGEE. V lost 0 bases, J lost 0 bases, and 4 bases lay in between. The CDR3 is made up of 14 amino acids. CDR3: CASSVGTSGNTIYF. CDR3 in DNA: TGTGCCAGCAGCGTAGGCACCTCTGGAAACACCATATATTTT. Together with reference TRBV9 and TRBJ1-3, the CDR3 gives the full variable domain: DSGVTQTPKHLITATGQRVTLRCSPRSGDLSVYWYQQSLDQGLQFLIQYYNGEERAKGNILERFSAQQFPDLHSELNLSSLELGDSALYFCASSVGTSGNTIYFGEGSWLTVV.

The chain carries TRBV12-5 and TRBJ1-4; 7 bases are a match to TRBD1. The germline gives CDR1 LGHNT, CDR2 FRNRAP. The CDR3 has 15 amino acids. Trimming cost V 5 bases and J 8 bases; bases outside gene matches: 11. CDR3 nucleotides: TGTGCTAGTGGTCCTGGACAGGCTAAAGTGGAAAAACTGTTTTTT. It codes for CASGPGQAKVEKLFF.

The chain combines TRBV6-5 with TRBJ1-2; D not certain. The V end was cut by 2 bases, the J end by 8 bases, with 6 bases between. Germline loops: CDR1 MNHEY, CDR2 SVGAGI. The CDR3 covers 11 residues. CDR3 sequence reads: CASSYVGGYTF. The CDR3 DNA sequence: TGTGCCAGCAGTTACGTGGGAGGCTACACCTTC.

The genes are TRBV30 and TRBJ1-5, with 7 bases fitting TRBD1. Per the germline V gene, CDR1 is GTSNPN and CDR2 is SVGIG (reference sequence). V gave up 1 base and J gave up 4 bases; unmatched junction bases: 7. The CDR3 length is 15 residues. CDR3 in DNA: TGTGCCTGGAGTGGGGCGGACAGGAGGAATCAGCCCCAGCATTTT. The encoded protein is CAWSGADRRNQPQHF. Using reference TRBV30 and TRBJ1-5 for the parts outside the CDR3, the full variable domain is SQTIHQWPATLVQPVGSPLSLECTVEGTSNPNLYWYRQAAGRGLQLLFYSVGIGQISSEVPQNLSASRPQDRQFILSSKKLLLSDSGFYLCAWSGADRRNQPQHFGDGTRLSIL.

The CDR3, as DNA: TGTGCCAGCAGTTACTCAGGGGCCGGGTATTCACCCCTCCACTTT. It is translated as CASSYSGAGYSPLHF. The gene calls are TRBV6-5 and TRBJ1-6; tentative D call: TRBD1 (5 bases). In germline, CDR1 is MNHEY, CDR2 SVGAGI. This CDR3 is built from 15 residues. V was pared by 0 bases and J by 8 bases, with 11 bases between.

This clone was observed once. This chain uses TRBV30 with TRBJ2-3, with a weak D call TRBD1 (6 bases). In germline, CDR1 is GTSNPN, CDR2 SVGIG (reference sequence). Deletions cut 2 bases from V and 0 bases from J, with 9 bases between. There are 14 residues in the CDR3. The CDR3 reads CAWSRGMSTDTQYF. The CDR3 DNA is TGTGCCTGGAGTAGGGGGATGAGCACAGATACGCAGTATTTT.

V gene TRBV19 combines with J gene TRBJ2-7; the match to TRBD1 covers 7 bases. The CDR3 has 14 amino acids. Germline CDR1 and CDR2: LNHDA and SQIVND (reference sequence). V lost 5 bases to trimming and J lost 4 bases; unmatched junction nucleotides: 8. The CDR3 sequence: CASSASGQPYEQYF. In DNA, the CDR3 is TGTGCCAGTAGTGCCTCGGGACAGCCTTACGAGCAGTACTTC. Full variable domain (outside the CDR3, taken from reference TRBV19 and TRBJ2-7): DGGITQSPKYLFRKEGQNVTLSCEQNLNHDAMYWYRQDPGQGLRLIYYSQIVNDFQKGDIAEGYSVSREKKESFPLTVTSAQKNPTAFYLCASSASGQPYEQYFGPGTRLTVT.

The rearrangement joins TRBV6-5 to TRBJ1-1, with TRBD1 as a possible D gene (5 bases). Trimming took off 7 bases at V and 3 bases at J, with 12 bases between the two ends. There are 13 residues in the CDR3. Germline-derived CDR1 and CDR2 are MNHEY and SVGAGI. CDR3 nucleotides: TGTGCCAGCATCGCGGGGGGTTACACTGAAGCTTTCTTT. Translation: CASIAGGYTEAFF.

The chain uses TRBV4-1 and TRBJ1-3, with D unresolved. The germline V gene encodes CDR1 MGHRA and CDR2 YSYEKL. The CDR3 is 15 amino acids. Trimming shortened V by 1 base and J by 2 bases, and 9 bases separated the two germline ends. The DNA of the CDR3 is TGCGCCAGCAGCCAAGTCTGGGGTACTGGAAACACCATATATTTT. Protein: CASSQVWGTGNTIYF.

The chain couples TRBV24-1 to TRBJ2-2; D gene unclear. Germline V gives CDR1 KGHDR, CDR2 SFDVKD. Between the trimmed V and J ends, which lost 3 bases and 7 bases, there was a span of 11 bases. CDR3 length equals 14 residues. CDR3 bases: TGTGCCACCAGTGATCCGGGCTCAAACGGGGAGCTGTTTTTT. Translating it yields CATSDPGSNGELFF.

This chain joins TRBV5-5 and TRBJ2-6; D unresolved. The CDR3 runs to 14 residues. Germline assignment: CDR1 SGHKS and CDR2 YYEKEE (reference sequence). V was trimmed by 4 bases and J by 0 bases, leaving 5 bases between them. The CDR3 sequence is CASSPSSGANVLTF. The CDR3 region has the DNA TGTGCCAGCAGCCCGAGCTCTGGGGCCAACGTCCTGACTTTC.

The chain uses TRBV2 and TRBJ1-5; D is unresolved. The CDR3 consists of 18 residues. V was shortened by 1 base and J by 5 bases, with 21 bases between the two germline ends. The V gene's germline CDR1 is SNHLY and CDR2 FYNNEI. CDR3 sequence (DNA): TGTGCCAGCAGTGAAGGGCAGTATACGCGTGTTGGGGATCAGCCCCAGCATTTT. The encoded protein is CASSEGQYTRVGDQPQHF.

The chain links TRBV19 to TRBJ2-2; D gene unclear. Germline loops: CDR1 LNHDA, CDR2 SQIVND (reference sequence). The CDR3 runs to 13 residues. V dropped 10 bases and J dropped 1 base, with 10 bases sitting between them. This chain's CDR3 is CATSQVNTGELFF. In nucleotides, the CDR3 is TGTGCCACCAGTCAGGTGAACACCGGGGAGCTGTTTTTT. The complete variable domain, with remaining parts taken from reference TRBV19 and TRBJ2-2, reads DGGITQSPKYLFRKEGQNVTLSCEQNLNHDAMYWYRQDPGQGLRLIYYSQIVNDFQKGDIAEGYSVSREKKESFPLTVTSAQKNPTAFYLCATSQVNTGELFFGEGSRLTVL.

The chain has TRBV18 and TRBJ1-4; 8 nucleotides line up with TRBD1. The CDR3 runs 16 residues. V shed 3 bases, J shed 5 bases, and the junction held 8 bases outside the gene matches. Germline V gene data show CDR1 as KGHSH and CDR2 as LQKENI. The CDR3 sequence: CASSPTGAGGNEKLFF. The CDR3 DNA reads TGTGCCAGCTCACCGACAGGGGCAGGGGGCAATGAAAAACTGTTTTTT. The full variable domain, with the rest looked up from reference TRBV18 and TRBJ1-4, is NAGVMQNPRHLVRRRGQEARLRCSPMKGHSHVYWYRQLPEEGLKFMVYLQKENIIDESGMPKERFSAEFPKEGPSILRIQQVVRGDSAAYFCASSPTGAGGNEKLFFGSGTQLSVL.